This entry lists 21 T cell receptor beta chains sequenced from one sample in a study of early T cells in non-severe SARS-CoV-2 infection. TCRdb redid the calling of the 5' RACE reads with MiXCR, one entry per CDR3 protein. The sample has some 82,000 distinct CDR3 sequences; 9% to 14% are singletons. Material for sequencing was whole blood. The receptor set was obtained from an adult who was a healthcare worker with PCR-confirmed SARS-CoV-2 infection or an uninfected control (not recorded which).

The J gene is TRBJ2-3, the V gene TRBV7-2; 8 bases fit TRBD1. CDR3 length: 16 amino acids. From germline, CDR1 is SGHTA and CDR2 FQGNSA. J lost 5 bases, V lost 1 base, and 8 bases had no gene match. The CDR3 DNA reads TGTGCCAGCAGCTTAGAATTCAGGGGGCATGAAGATACGCAGTATTTT. Protein sequence: CASSLEFRGHEDTQYF.

In this sample, this clonotype turned up many times. The chain carries TRBV2 and TRBJ2-7; 7 bases line up with TRBD2. This CDR3 comprises 13 residues. CDR1 and CDR2 from the germline V gene are SNHLY and FYNNEI. Trimming removed 7 bases from V and 5 bases from J; junction bases left unmatched: 8. CDR3 loop: CASTSGGRNEQYF. The CDR3 region has the DNA TGTGCCAGCACCTCGGGCGGGAGAAACGAGCAGTACTTC.

This clonotype has just one count. V is TRBV5-5 and J is TRBJ2-3; a possible D gene is TRBD2 (6 bases). Germline V gene data show CDR1 as SGHKS and CDR2 as YYEKEE (reference sequence). The CDR3 covers 14 residues. Trimming stripped 0 bases from V and 4 bases from J, with 9 bases between. The CDR3 DNA follows: TGTGCCAGCAGCTTGGAGGGAGGCCCAGATACGCAGTATTTT. It is translated as CASSLEGGPDTQYF.

The table lists this clonotype with many counts. The rearrangement links TRBV29-1 to TRBJ1-4; D gene ambiguous. The germline gives CDR1 SQVTM, CDR2 ANQGSEA. V lost 4 bases and J 8 bases, leaving 8 bases between the germline ends. This CDR3 comprises 11 residues. The CDR3 here is CSVASGEKLFF. The CDR3 DNA sequence: TGCAGCGTTGCCTCAGGAGAAAAACTGTTTTTT.

The gene calls are TRBV12-3 or TRBV12-4 and TRBJ1-2; a weak D match, TRBD1 (5 bases). The CDR3 has 13 amino acids. V lost 3 bases to trimming and J lost 7 bases, with 12 bases between them. This CDR3 is CASSFSGVGGYTF. In DNA, the CDR3 is TGTGCCAGCAGTTTTTCGGGGGTTGGTGGCTACACCTTC.

The rearrangement joins TRBV28 to TRBJ1-6; D uncertain. The germline V gene has CDR1 MDHEN and CDR2 SYDVKM. Trimming cost V 4 bases and J 0 bases, with 19 bases left between them. This CDR3 spans 19 amino acids. The chain's CDR3 is CASSSPFPGASSYNSPLHF. As DNA, the CDR3 is TGTGCCAGCAGTTCGCCATTCCCGGGAGCGAGCTCCTATAATTCACCCCTCCACTTT.

This clonotype was recorded at least ten times. The chain couples TRBV12-3 or TRBV12-4 to TRBJ1-5, with D possibly being TRBD1 (5 bases). Trimming cost V 7 bases and J 1 base, with 17 bases left between them. The CDR3 runs to 16 residues. In DNA form, the CDR3 reads TGTGCCAGCACCCCGGGGGGGTCAATCAGCAATCAGCCCCAGCATTTT. Protein sequence: CASTPGGSISNQPQHF.

Only a few counts were recorded for this clonotype. CDR3 residues: CASSLGLRQGSYNEQFF. DNA for the CDR3: TGCGCCAGCAGCTTGGGTCTCCGGCAGGGCAGCTACAATGAGCAGTTCTTC. V usage is TRBV5-1 and J usage is TRBJ2-1; TRBD1 is a possible D gene (5 bases). Trimming cost V 0 bases and J 3 bases, with 16 bases left between them. The CDR3 runs to 17 residues. Germline CDR1 reads SGHRS; CDR2 reads YFSETQ.

The chain couples TRBV18 to TRBJ1-5; TRBD1 matches 8 bases. CDR3 length: 17 residues. The trim removed 8 bases at V and 6 bases at J, leaving 18 bases unmatched. Germline-derived CDR1 and CDR2 are KGHSH and LQKENI. The DNA for the CDR3 is TGTGCCAGCACCGCTGGCGGACAGGGCATTAGTATTCAGCCCCAGCATTTT. Amino acids: CASTAGGQGISIQPQHF.

The genes are TRBV6-1 and TRBJ2-2; 11 bases agree with TRBD2. The V gene end was trimmed by 7 bases and the J gene end by 3 bases; junction bases not matched to a gene: 10. This CDR3 comprises 17 residues. Germline V gives CDR1 MNHNS, CDR2 SASEGT. This CDR3 is CASTLAGGRRDTGELFF. For the CDR3, the DNA is TGTGCCAGCACGCTAGCGGGGGGCCGTCGAGACACCGGGGAGCTGTTTTTT.

The chain links TRBV3-1 to TRBJ2-3; 8 bases match TRBD2. Germline-derived CDR1 and CDR2 are LGHDT and YNNKEL (reference sequence). The ends lost 3 bases at V and 3 bases at J; junction bases unmatched: 8. There are 16 residues in the CDR3. CDR3 protein: CASSQELAGGTDTQYF. CDR3 DNA: TGTGCCAGCAGCCAGGAGCTAGCGGGCGGGACAGATACGCAGTATTTT.

This clonotype was seen ten or more times. The chain carries TRBV18 and TRBJ1-4; D ambiguous. Germline V lookup: CDR1 KGHSH, CDR2 LQKENI. The ends were cut back, 0 bases at V and 4 bases at J, with 15 bases in the middle. CDR3 length: 17 residues. The CDR3 protein is CASSPPDTYRRNEKLFF. CDR3 DNA: TGTGCCAGCTCACCACCGGATACTTACAGACGTAATGAAAAACTGTTTTTT.

This clonotype was detected only a few times. The rearrangement uses TRBV7-9 and TRBJ2-3; 14 positions match TRBD2. The CDR3 spans 19 residues. CDR1 and CDR2 from the germline V gene are SEHNR and FQNEAQ (reference sequence). V was clipped by 5 bases and J by 2 bases; unmatched bases: 12. The CDR3 DNA follows: TGTGCCAGCAGCCCTCGACTAGCGGGGGGGCTGGAGTCCACAGATACGCAGTATTTT. This sequence encodes CASSPRLAGGLESTDTQYF.

This chain connects TRBV20-1 to TRBJ1-1; 8 bases agree with TRBD1. The V and J ends lost 3 bases and 5 bases, in that order; junction bases with no gene match: 2. The CDR3 contains 12 residues. Germline loops: CDR1 DFQATT, CDR2 SNEGSKA (reference sequence). The CDR3 here is CSARRQGTEAFF. DNA of the CDR3: TGCAGTGCTAGGAGACAGGGGACTGAAGCTTTCTTT.

This clonotype occurred a few times. This chain links TRBV7-9 with TRBJ2-5; 12 positions agree with TRBD2. Germline V gives CDR1 SEHNR, CDR2 FQNEAQ (reference sequence). The junction had 9 bases not matched to a gene; V was cut back by 5 bases and J by 5 bases. CDR3 length equals 16 residues. The CDR3 region is CASSLGTSGPWETQYF. The CDR3, as DNA: TGTGCCAGCAGCCTGGGGACTAGCGGGCCATGGGAGACCCAGTACTTC.

Ten or more counts support this clonotype. This chain links TRBV27 with TRBJ2-7; no definite D call. The CDR3 contains 12 residues. Germline V gene sequence: CDR1 MNHEY, CDR2 SMNVEV (reference sequence). V gave up 10 bases and J gave up 4 bases, with 14 bases separating them. The CDR3 coding sequence is TGTGCCAACCCATTACCGAAATACGAGCAGTACTTC. It encodes CANPLPKYEQYF.

This clonotype was detected many times. This sequence joins TRBV5-1 and TRBJ1-6; D unclear. Germline V gene lookup returns CDR1 SGHRS and CDR2 YFSETQ. The CDR3 loop spans 13 amino acids. The V and J ends lost 0 bases and 10 bases respectively, with 8 bases between them. This chain's CDR3 is CASSLAGGSPLHF. The CDR3 bases are TGCGCCAGCAGCTTGGCGGGAGGATCACCCCTCCACTTT.

This clonotype showed up many times. The DNA of the CDR3 is TGTGCCAGCAGCCAAGAAGGATCCCAACTCCTGGGAGGCTACACCTTC. It yields the protein CASSQEGSQLLGGYTF. The chain carries TRBV3-1 and TRBJ1-2; no reliable D call. Germline loops: CDR1 LGHDT, CDR2 YNNKEL (reference sequence). This CDR3 has 16 residues. V lost 0 bases and J 8 bases, leaving 19 bases between the germline ends.

This clonotype turned up a few times. The chain combines TRBV11-2 with TRBJ2-2; 7 nucleotides line up with TRBD1. J was trimmed by 5 bases and V by 0 bases; bases with no gene match: 9. Germline V gene lookup returns CDR1 SGHAT and CDR2 FQNNGV. The CDR3 consists of 17 residues. CDR3 DNA sequence: TGTGCCAGCAGCTTAGATCGAGAGGGGGCAAGAACCGGGGAGCTGTTTTTT. This encodes CASSLDREGARTGELFF.

This clonotype was found a few times. The V call is TRBV3-1, the J call TRBJ2-4; D is possibly TRBD2 (5 bases). The CDR3 is 13 amino acids. Trimming removed 6 bases from V and 3 bases from J, with 9 bases in between. The germline gives CDR1 LGHDT, CDR2 YNNKEL (reference sequence). In nucleotides, the CDR3 is TGTGCCAGCAGTGCAGGAGGCAAAAACATTCAGTACTTC. Translation: CASSAGGKNIQYF.

The rearrangement joins TRBV30 to TRBJ2-3, with 10 bases identical to TRBD2. The germline CDR1 and CDR2 sequences are GTSNPN and SVGIG (reference sequence). Trimming removed 0 bases from V and 3 bases from J; junction bases left unmatched: 6. The CDR3 contains 16 residues. The CDR3 region is CAWSVGASGSTDTQYF. In DNA, the CDR3 is TGTGCCTGGAGTGTTGGGGCTAGCGGGAGTACAGATACGCAGTATTTT. The full variable domain, in which reference TRBV30 and TRBJ2-3 provide the parts outside the CDR3, is SQTIHQWPATLVQPVGSPLSLECTVEGTSNPNLYWYRQAAGRGLQLLFYSVGIGQISSEVPQNLSASRPQDRQFILSSKKLLLSDSGFYLCAWSVGASGSTDTQYFGPGTRLTVL.